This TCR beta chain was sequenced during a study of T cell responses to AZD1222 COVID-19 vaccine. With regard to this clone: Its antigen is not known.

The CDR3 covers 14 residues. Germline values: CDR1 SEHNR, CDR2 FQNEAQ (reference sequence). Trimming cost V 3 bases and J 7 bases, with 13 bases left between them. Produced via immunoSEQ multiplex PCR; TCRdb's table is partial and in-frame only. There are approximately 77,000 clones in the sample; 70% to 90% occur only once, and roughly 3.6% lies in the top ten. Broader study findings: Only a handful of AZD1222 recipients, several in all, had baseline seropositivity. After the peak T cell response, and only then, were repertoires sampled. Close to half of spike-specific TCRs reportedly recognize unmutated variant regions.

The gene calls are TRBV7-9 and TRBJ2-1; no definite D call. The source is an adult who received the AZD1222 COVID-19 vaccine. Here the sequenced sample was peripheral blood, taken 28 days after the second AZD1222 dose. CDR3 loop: CASSFPGGMNEQFF. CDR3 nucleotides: TGTGCCAGCAGCTTCCCGGGTGGTATGAATGAGCAGTTCTTC.